These 26 T cell receptor beta chains originate from one sample sequenced in a study of spatial heterogeneity in lung cancer. Study-level results: Higher tumor mutation counts went along with higher counts of expanded intratumoral alpha and beta TCRs.

Indicated time point: sample taken at primary tumor resection. Each CDR3 protein is one row after TCRdb ran MiXCR on the 5' RACE reads. The sample lists roughly 9,800 distinct CDR3 sequences; roughly 51% were seen once. These TCRs are of unknown antigen specificity. The specimen comprised lung tumor tissue, sampled at surgery. The origin of the receptors is a female donor with early-stage non-small cell lung cancer.

Note on this clonotype: This beta chain is an unintended read in a library built for alpha chains; its size means little. The chain employs TRBV4-2 and TRBJ1-5; the D gene is possibly TRBD1 (5 bases). Germline CDR1 is LGHNA and CDR2 is YNFKEQ. V lost 1 base and J 2 bases, leaving 9 bases between the germline ends. This CDR3 has 15 residues. DNA of the CDR3: TGTGCCAGCAGCCAAGTAGGAGGGGGCAATCAGCCCCAGCATTTT. Translated: CASSQVGGGNQPQHF.

Note on this clonotype: This beta chain slipped into a library made for alpha chains as a stray read, so its size is not meaningful. The chain recombines TRBV20-1 with TRBJ2-2; D gene ambiguous. This CDR3 is 12 amino acids long. Trimming took off 4 bases at V and 4 bases at J, with 7 bases between the two ends. Germline CDR1 is DFQATT and CDR2 is SNEGSKA (reference sequence). The CDR3 nucleotides read TGCAGTGCTAACGACCCCACCGGGGAGCTGTTTTTT. Protein: CSANDPTGELFF.

The sample holds a few counts of this clonotype. This beta chain was picked up by a library intended for alpha chains and is off target, so its count carries little meaning. J is TRBJ1-2 and V is TRBV20-1; D ambiguous. The germline V and J ends were trimmed by 1 base and 4 bases, with 13 bases remaining between them. This CDR3 region has 14 residues. Germline assignment: CDR1 DFQATT and CDR2 SNEGSKA (reference sequence). The CDR3: CSARVRRFGYGYTF. CDR3 in DNA: TGCAGTGCTAGAGTCAGGCGGTTTGGCTATGGCTACACCTTC.

With respect to this clonotype: Little can be read into the size of this beta chain, an off-target read in a library designed for alpha chains. The chain is built from TRBV6-6 and TRBJ1-6, with a possible D match to TRBD1 (5 bases). Germline V gene lookup returns CDR1 MNHNY and CDR2 SVGAGI (reference sequence). The CDR3 is 19 residues long. Trimming stripped 0 bases from V and 5 bases from J, with 20 bases between. The CDR3 DNA is TGTGCCAGCAGTTACTCGATGTCGACAGCTCTACAAAATAATTCACCCCTCCACTTT. It translates to CASSYSMSTALQNNSPLHF.

This clonotype was counted only a few times. This beta chain appears as a stray read in a library generated for alpha chains; its size is not informative. The chain recombines TRBV7-9 with TRBJ2-1; no firm D call. The V end was cut by 2 bases, the J end by 10 bases, with 9 bases between. Germline values: CDR1 SEHNR, CDR2 FQNEAQ (reference sequence). The CDR3 has 12 amino acids. CDR3 DNA: TGTGCCAGCAGCTTAATGAGATTGGAGCAGTTCTTC. It yields the protein CASSLMRLEQFF.

The sample holds a few counts of this clonotype. Within a library made for alpha chains, this beta chain is off target, and its count is uninformative. The chain employs TRBV19 and TRBJ2-1; D remains ambiguous. V lost 6 bases, J lost 2 bases, and 14 bases lay in between. Germline values: CDR1 LNHDA, CDR2 SQIVND (reference sequence). The length of the CDR3 is 15 residues. CDR3 nucleotides: TGTGCCAGTAGCCCGGTAGCCTCTCCCTACAATGAGCAGTTCTTC. As protein: CASSPVASPYNEQFF.

Details on this clonotype: This beta chain slipped into a library made for alpha chains as a stray read, so its size is not meaningful. V usage is TRBV29-1 and J usage is TRBJ1-1, with TRBD1 matching over 7 bases. Trimming took 7 bases from V and 5 from J; bases not matched to a gene: 7. The CDR3 loop spans 12 amino acids. In germline, CDR1 is SQVTM, CDR2 ANQGSEA. The CDR3 coding sequence is TGCAGCGCCCGGGACAGAGGTACTGAAGCTTTCTTT. Encoded protein: CSARDRGTEAFF.

Sample share makes this clonotype medium-sized. This beta chain is a stray read from a library made for alpha chains; its abundance is not meaningful. The rearrangement uses TRBV7-2 and TRBJ2-5; TRBD2 agrees at 8 bases. CDR1 SGHTA and CDR2 FQGNSA come from the germline V gene. The V and J ends lost 3 bases and 4 bases, in that order; junction bases with no gene match: 10. There are 16 residues in the CDR3. CDR3 residues: CASSFPVGLAPETQYF. The CDR3, as DNA: TGTGCCAGCAGCTTTCCTGTCGGACTAGCTCCAGAGACCCAGTACTTC.

Note on this clonotype: This beta chain is an unintended read in a library built for alpha chains; its size means little. For the CDR3, the DNA is TGTGCCAGCAGTCCAGGGGAAAGTCAGCCCCAGCATTTT. Translated, it gives CASSPGESQPQHF. The chain carries TRBV12-3 or TRBV12-4 and TRBJ1-5; a possible D gene is TRBD1 (6 bases). V dropped 5 bases and J dropped 6 bases, with 11 bases sitting between them. This CDR3 spans 13 amino acids.

Worth noting for this clonotype: Little can be read into the size of this beta chain, an off-target read in a library designed for alpha chains. The V and J genes are TRBV6-1 and TRBJ2-5; TRBD2 is a possible D gene (5 bases). The CDR3 has 17 amino acids. Looked up from germline, CDR1 is MNHNS and CDR2 is SASEGT. V lost 4 bases, J lost 1 base, and 19 bases lay in between. Written as DNA, the CDR3 is TGTGCCAGCAGTGTTCTCTTAGGAGGAGCGGCCCAAGAGACCCAGTACTTC. This encodes CASSVLLGGAAQETQYF.

With respect to this clonotype: Since the library was made to target alpha chains, this beta chain is a stray read and its abundance is not meaningful. The rearrangement joins TRBV20-1 to TRBJ1-3, with a weak D call TRBD1 (5 bases). The germline V gene has CDR1 DFQATT and CDR2 SNEGSKA (reference sequence). The CDR3 spans 14 residues. Trimming removed 4 bases from V and 2 bases from J, with 12 bases in between. CDR3 loop: CSAIRQGPGNTIYF. The CDR3 nucleotides read TGCAGTGCTATTAGGCAGGGCCCTGGAAACACCATATATTTT.

This clonotype has just a few counts. This beta chain is an off-target read within a library intended for alpha chains, so its frequency means little. V is TRBV5-5 and J is TRBJ1-5; D not certain. The CDR3 loop spans 17 amino acids. Trimming stripped 0 bases from V and 4 bases from J, with 17 bases between. Looked up from germline, CDR1 is SGHKS and CDR2 is YYEKEE (reference sequence). The CDR3 sequence: CASSLAAPDRSNQPQHF. The CDR3 nucleotides are TGTGCCAGCAGCTTGGCCGCTCCAGATAGGTCAAATCAGCCCCAGCATTTT. Full variable domain (outside the CDR3, taken from reference TRBV5-5 and TRBJ1-5): DAGVTQSPTHLIKTRGQQVTLRCSPISGHKSVSWYQQVLGQGPQFIFQYYEKEERGRGNFPDRFSARQFPNYSSELNVNALLLGDSALYLCASSLAAPDRSNQPQHFGDGTRLSIL.

As regards this clonotype: A library prepared for alpha chains yielded this beta chain as an off-target read; its size is of little meaning. CDR3 region: CASSPTGQGYGYTF. The CDR3 nucleotides read TGTGCCAGCAGTCCTACAGGACAGGGCTATGGCTACACCTTC. The chain couples TRBV12-3 or TRBV12-4 to TRBJ1-2, with 8 bases lining up with TRBD1. There are 14 residues in the CDR3. Trimming removed 5 bases from V and 4 bases from J; junction bases left unmatched: 6.

This clonotype was observed a handful of times. This beta chain slipped into a library made for alpha chains as a stray read, so its size is not meaningful. V gene TRBV10-3 combines with J gene TRBJ2-1; no clear D. Germline V gene sequence: CDR1 ENHRY, CDR2 SYGVKD. The ends were cut back, 5 bases at V and 9 bases at J, with 8 bases in the middle. The CDR3 has 11 residues. In DNA, the CDR3 is TGTGCCATCAGTTCCCTCGGTGAGCAGTTCTTC. It yields the protein CAISSLGEQFF.

Notes on this clonotype: In a library made to pick up alpha chains, this beta chain is a stray read with a size that means little. This chain links TRBV2 with TRBJ2-3, with 7 nucleotides matching TRBD2. CDR1 is SNHLY, CDR2 FYNNEI, per germline. V shed 0 bases, J shed 5 bases, and the junction held 14 bases outside the gene matches. This CDR3 spans 18 amino acids. The CDR3 reads CASSEAWTSRSWGDTQYF. CDR3 DNA: TGTGCCAGCAGTGAAGCGTGGACTAGTCGATCATGGGGAGATACGCAGTATTTT.

In the case of this clonotype: This beta chain was picked up by a library intended for alpha chains and is off target, so its count carries little meaning. The rearrangement links TRBV7-6 to TRBJ2-5, with 9 bases aligning to TRBD2. The germline gives CDR1 SGHVS, CDR2 FNYEAQ. V shed 3 bases, J shed 1 base, and the junction held 6 bases outside the gene matches. The CDR3 spans 16 residues. The CDR3 is CASSFWASGVQETQYF. CDR3 in DNA: TGTGCCAGCAGCTTTTGGGCTAGCGGGGTCCAAGAGACCCAGTACTTC.

Notes on this clonotype: An end of the junction differs from the germline gene, which may be a read error. A library made for alpha chains picked up this beta chain off target, so its size means little. V and J are TRBV19 and TRBJ2-3, with D possibly being TRBD1 (6 bases). CDR1 is LNHDA, CDR2 SQIVND, per germline (reference sequence). This CDR3 has 14 amino acids. The CDR3 here is CASSRTATTDTRYF. In DNA, the CDR3 is TGTGCCAGTAGTAGGACAGCAACCACAGATACGCGGTATTTT.

Details on this clonotype: Little can be read into the size of this beta chain, an off-target read in a library designed for alpha chains. This chain links TRBV9 with TRBJ2-3; 10 bases are a match to TRBD2. Trimming cost V 6 bases and J 3 bases; bases outside gene matches: 4. In germline, CDR1 is SGDLS, CDR2 YYNGEE. CDR3 length equals 14 residues. The chain's CDR3 is CASKPGLATDTQYF. The CDR3 DNA follows: TGTGCCAGCAAACCGGGACTAGCGACAGATACGCAGTATTTT.

About this clonotype: With the library built for alpha chains, this beta chain is off target and its frequency is not meaningful. This chain links TRBV5-1 with TRBJ1-4; 7 nucleotides agree with TRBD1. The trim removed 3 bases at V and 4 bases at J, leaving 3 bases unmatched. The CDR3 spans 14 residues. Germline V lookup: CDR1 SGHRS, CDR2 YFSETQ. CDR3 in amino acids: CASSSQGSNEKLFF. The CDR3 region has the DNA TGCGCCAGCAGCTCACAGGGGAGTAATGAAAAACTGTTTTTT.

As concerns this clonotype: A library prepared for alpha chains yielded this beta chain as an off-target read; its size is of little meaning. The chain joins TRBV2 to TRBJ2-1; 7 nucleotides agree with TRBD1. Germline V CDR1 and CDR2: SNHLY, FYNNEI. Trimming cost V 6 bases and J 6 bases; bases outside gene matches: 8. The CDR3 loop spans 14 amino acids. CDR3 bases: TGTGCCAGCAGCGGGCAAGGACAGGTCAATGAGCAGTTCTTC. This codes for CASSGQGQVNEQFF.

With respect to this clonotype: Found in a library prepared for alpha chains, this beta chain is an off-target read, and its abundance has little meaning. The chain recombines TRBV5-1 with TRBJ1-6; D not certain. This CDR3 contains 16 residues. V lost 4 bases, J lost 0 bases, and 11 bases lay in between. Germline CDR1 reads SGHRS; CDR2 reads YFSETQ. Here the CDR3 reads CASSPSGSSYNSPLHF. CDR3 coding DNA: TGCGCCAGCAGCCCCTCAGGTAGCTCCTATAATTCACCCCTCCACTTT.

Worth noting for this clonotype: Since it is a stray read in a library aimed at alpha chains, this beta chain has a size that is not meaningful. This chain links TRBV12-3 or TRBV12-4 with TRBJ2-3; D might be TRBD2 (7 bases). V was clipped by 8 bases and J by 5 bases, with 17 bases between them. The CDR3 is 14 residues long. The CDR3 nucleotides read TGTGCCAGCTATTTCTCGGGGGGCGGAGATACGCAGTATTTT. Protein product: CASYFSGGGDTQYF.

This clonotype ranks as medium-sized. For a library built for alpha chains, this beta chain is a stray read; little rests on its size. The chain employs TRBV7-8 and TRBJ2-2; D remains ambiguous. In germline, CDR1 is SGHVS, CDR2 FQNEAQ. Trimming took 2 bases from V and 1 from J, leaving 11 bases between them. The CDR3 has 16 amino acids. CDR3 loop: CASSLNNMMNTGELFF. The CDR3 DNA reads TGTGCCAGCAGCTTAAACAATATGATGAACACCGGGGAGCTGTTTTTT. Combining the CDR3 with reference TRBV7-8 and TRBJ2-2 gives the whole variable domain GAGVSQSPRYKVAKRGQDVALRCDPISGHVSLFWYQQALGQGPEFLTYFQNEAQLDKSGLPSDRFFAERPEGSVSTLKIQRTQQEDSAVYLCASSLNNMMNTGELFFGEGSRLTVL.

The count of this clonotype is one. This beta chain is an unintended read in a library built for alpha chains; its size means little. The chain employs TRBV7-2 and TRBJ2-5; no clear D. Between the trimmed V and J ends, which lost 5 bases and 0 bases, there was a span of 13 bases. CDR1 SGHTA and CDR2 FQGNSA come from the germline V gene. This CDR3 region has 15 residues. The CDR3 region is CASSRHPVYQETQYF. CDR3 in DNA: TGTGCCAGCAGCCGACACCCAGTGTACCAAGAGACCCAGTACTTC.

This clonotype was detected only a few times. With the library built for alpha chains, this beta chain is off target and its frequency is not meaningful. The chain links TRBV20-1 to TRBJ2-5; TRBD2 matches at 8 bases. Germline V lookup: CDR1 DFQATT, CDR2 SNEGSKA (reference sequence). The CDR3 totals 14 residues. The junction had 8 bases not matched to a gene; V was cut back by 5 bases and J by 3 bases. The CDR3 sequence: CSASPLGLEETQYF. DNA of the CDR3: TGCAGTGCTTCCCCACTGGGACTAGAAGAGACCCAGTACTTC.

This clonotype was seen only a few times. This beta chain is off target for a library built for alpha chains, so its abundance means little. The V call is TRBV7-9, the J call TRBJ1-5, with D unclear. Germline V CDR1 and CDR2: SEHNR, FQNEAQ (reference sequence). This CDR3 is 12 amino acids long. Trimming pared 4 bases from V and 7 bases from J, leaving 8 bases between. CDR3 coding DNA: TGTGCCAGCAGCTCGCAGAGCCAGCCCCAGCATTTT. Translating it yields CASSSQSQPQHF.